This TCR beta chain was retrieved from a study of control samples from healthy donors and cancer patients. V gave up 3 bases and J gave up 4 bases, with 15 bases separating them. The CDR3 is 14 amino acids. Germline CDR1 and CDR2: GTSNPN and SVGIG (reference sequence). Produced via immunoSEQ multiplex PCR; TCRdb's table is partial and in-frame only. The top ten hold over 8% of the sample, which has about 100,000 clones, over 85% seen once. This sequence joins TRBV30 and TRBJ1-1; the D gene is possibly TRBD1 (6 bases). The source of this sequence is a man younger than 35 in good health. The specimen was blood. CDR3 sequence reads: CAWSLTGGGTEAFF. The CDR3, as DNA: TGTGCCTGGAGCTTAACGGGAGGGGGCACTGAAGCTTTCTTT.